The clone carrying this T cell receptor beta chain was observed a few times. This CDR3 has 15 residues. With V trimmed by 3 bases and J by 2 bases, 7 bases remained unmatched. Germline CDR1 is MDHEN and CDR2 is SYDVKM. The sample comes from a study of cytotoxic CD8 clonotypes in ibrutinib-treated CLL. For the study at large: Results showed about 25 partial and 2 complete responses; following median roughly 68 months, around 15 remained remitted, approximately 12 advanced.

The assay was immunoSEQ multiplex PCR, and TCRdb's table has in-frame clones only and misses some. The top ten clones hold just over 15% of a sample with more than 200,000 clones, 70% of them seen once. The sample was PBMCs, taken after 24 months of ibrutinib treatment. The sequence was collected from a human donor with chronic lymphocytic leukemia. V usage is TRBV28 and J usage is TRBJ2-7, with 7 bases that match TRBD1. CDR3 DNA sequence: TGTGCCAGCAGTTTCAGCGACAGGGCGCCCTACGAGCAGTACTTC. Protein: CASSFSDRAPYEQYF.